The 10 T cell receptor beta chains listed next were all sequenced from one sample in a study of blood T cell repertoires in COVID-19 (dated by TCRdb to the early 2020s). Library preparation employed the immunoSEQ multiplex PCR assay. The source is immuneACCESS, and TCRdb retained only in-frame sequences with V and J called. Part of the clones is not carried over; for the studies checked, unresolved V genes explain less than half of this, and the remainder is unexplained. The sample contains about 190,000 clones, around four fifths of them found a single time. 4% to 6% of the sample is in the top ten clones. Sequencing input: peripheral blood. The receptors shown here come from a woman in her 70s with active or convalescent COVID-19.

CDR3 bases: TGTGCCAGCAGCCAGGGGGCGGAAATCAAAGCTTTCTTT. Its translation is CASSQGAEIKAFF. The chain is built from TRBV7-2 and TRBJ1-1; 8 nucleotides agree with TRBD1. The V gene's germline CDR1 is SGHTA and CDR2 FQGNSA. The V and J ends lost 5 bases and 9 bases, in that order; junction bases with no gene match: 8. There are 13 residues in the CDR3.

This clone was seen more than once but under ten times. The V and J genes are TRBV18 and TRBJ2-2, with a tentative D call TRBD1 (5 bases). The length of the CDR3 is 16 residues. Between the trimmed V and J ends, which lost 3 bases and 0 bases, there was a span of 11 bases. Germline V gene data show CDR1 as KGHSH and CDR2 as LQKENI. CDR3: CASSPTGLANTGELFF. CDR3 DNA: TGTGCCAGCTCACCTACAGGTTTGGCGAACACCGGGGAGCTGTTTTTT.

This chain uses TRBV7-2 with TRBJ1-2, with TRBD1 matching over 8 bases. Trimming took 6 bases from V and 0 from J; bases not matched to a gene: 0. This CDR3 is built from 13 residues. CDR1 SGHTA and CDR2 FQGNSA come from the germline V gene. The CDR3 reads CASRGQANYGYTF. The CDR3 DNA reads as TGTGCCAGCAGGGGACAGGCTAACTATGGCTACACCTTC.

V and J are TRBV30 and TRBJ1-5, with unresolved D. Trimming stripped 2 bases from V and 3 bases from J, with 8 bases between. The CDR3 has 13 residues. CDR1 and CDR2 (germline): GTSNPN, SVGIG (reference sequence). CDR3 coding DNA: TGTGCCTGGAGTTCCGGTCCCAATCAGCCCCAGCATTTT. This encodes CAWSSGPNQPQHF.

The chain links TRBV2 to TRBJ2-1; TRBD2 matches 8 bases. Germline loops: CDR1 SNHLY, CDR2 FYNNEI. This CDR3 is built from 13 residues. With 6 bases clipped from V and 4 bases from J, the junction kept 2 bases outside the gene matches. The CDR3 DNA reads TGTGCCAGCAGCCTAGCGGGTTACAATGAGCAGTTCTTC. Translating gives CASSLAGYNEQFF.

The V and J genes are TRBV5-4 and TRBJ2-5, with TRBD1 matching over 8 bases. CDR1 and CDR2 (germline): SGHNT, YYREEE (reference sequence). CDR3 length: 15 amino acids. After removal of 4 bases from V and 2 bases from J, the junction contained 7 bases not matched to a gene. The DNA for the CDR3 is TGTGCCAGCAGCGGCGGGACAGGACTTCAAGAGACCCAGTACTTC. Amino acid sequence: CASSGGTGLQETQYF.

This clone was seen a single time. The chain employs TRBV6-5 and TRBJ1-5; 8 positions agree with TRBD1. Germline CDR1 MNHEY, CDR2 SVGAGI. V dropped 10 bases and J dropped 2; count of bases not matched to a gene: 10. The CDR3 loop spans 15 amino acids. The CDR3 nucleotides read TGTGCCACCAGCTTAGGGACAGGTGGCAATCAGCCCCAGCATTTT. Its protein is CATSLGTGGNQPQHF.

The J gene is TRBJ1-2, the V gene TRBV2, with D possibly TRBD1 on 6 matching bases. CDR1 is SNHLY and CDR2 is FYNNEI in the germline V gene. The V gene lost 6 bases and the J gene lost 8 bases, with 16 bases spanning the gap. There are 13 residues in the CDR3. This CDR3 is CASSDTGSPGYTF. CDR3 nucleotides: TGTGCCAGCAGCGATACAGGGTCCCCCGGCTACACCTTC.

This chain connects TRBV10-2 to TRBJ2-5, with 11 bases identical to TRBD2. With V trimmed by 2 bases and J by 5 bases, 10 bases remained unmatched. Germline CDR1 and CDR2: WSHSY and SAAADI. This CDR3 comprises 17 residues. The CDR3 nucleotides are TGCGCCAGCAGTGAGGCACTAGCGGGAGCACCGTGGGAGACCCAGTACTTC. Its protein product is CASSEALAGAPWETQYF.

This chain joins TRBV2 and TRBJ2-1, with 16 bases matching TRBD2. The ends lost 6 bases at V and 7 bases at J; junction bases unmatched: 3. The CDR3 runs to 15 residues. CDR1 and CDR2 (germline): SNHLY, FYNNEI. The CDR3 DNA is TGTGCCAGCAGGGGACTAGCGGGAGGGCGTAATGAGCAGTTCTTC. This encodes CASRGLAGGRNEQFF.